The following is a T cell receptor (beta chain) sequence with its context. Ten or more counts support this clonotype. Its antigen target is currently unknown. No much larger clone is present one base from it, and per-base qualities are unavailable. The sample belongs to a study of T-cell reconstitution after alpha-beta-depleted transplantation in children listed by TCRdb under 2016. About the investigation overall: The study quantitatively tracked T-cell immune reconstitution after TCRalphabeta/CD19-depleted allogeneic hematopoietic cell transplantation in children using TCR repertoire profiling.

Reading the germline V gene (reference sequence) gives CDR1 MNHEY and CDR2 SMNVEV. The junction carries 11 bases between V and J, which are trimmed by 4 bases and 7 bases respectively. The CDR3 starts with the cysteine, ends with the phenylalanine, and has 13 residues. The entry retains the CDR3 DNA only, 39 bases that are in frame from base 1. Library generation was performed with PCR. The reads were generated on an Illumina HiSeq 2500. To normalize quantification of the TCRbeta repertoire, the TCR libraries were built with molecular barcoding that relied on unique molecular identifiers. TCRdb passed the public sequencing reads through fastp at Q25 and MiXCR, retaining productive beta sequences. Duplicate CDR3 protein sequences are folded into a single record with the most common DNA and genes. The sample has 70,000 or so distinct CDR3 sequences on record, around 9.9% of them singletons. The leading ten clones occupy roughly 13% of the sample.

Interpreted using the paper, the treatment or condition label stands for: allogeneic hematopoietic cell transplantation with graft depleted of TCRalphabeta T cells and CD19 B cells. The children who served as transplant recipients had been given grafts of TCRalphabeta/CD19-depleted allogeneic hematopoietic cells. Broad study findings and their caveats: In some patients, high TCRbeta diversity at day 60 was attributed to recipient T cells and intrathymic progenitors that had survived conditioning. Apparently early alphabetaT-cell count recovery about two months after transplant reportedly relied on only several hundred rapidly expanded clones derived from non-depleted graft cells. Over the following months the frequencies of hyperexpanded clones went down, and after one year T-cell counts and TCRbeta diversity were mostly credited to newly produced T cells.

This chain joins TRBV27 to TRBJ1-5; the D gene remains uncertain. The sequenced sample was PBMCs, obtained before TCRalphabeta/CD19-depleted stem cell transplant. This sequence was found in a boy younger than 18 with acute myeloid leukemia, due to receive a stem cell transplant. The nucleotide sequence is given as TGTGCCAGCAGTTCCAACTCTTGGCAGCCCCAGCATTTT. This translates into CASSSNSWQPQHF.